Included here is one T cell receptor beta chain sequence, with context. Its target is not known. PCR amplification relied on 60 Vbeta primers (plus 13 Jbeta primers). Method: immunoSEQ multiplex PCR; TCRdb's copy keeps in-frame clones and lacks some. The table lists about 98,000 clones, under 70% of them singletons. V shed 3 bases and J shed 0 bases, with 10 bases lying between them. Germline V gene data show CDR1 as SGDLS and CDR2 as YYNGEE. This CDR3 is built from 14 residues. This record comes from a study of cytomegalovirus exposure and HLA in healthy donors. Findings and limits, study-wide: Some 150 TCR beta chains were listed as cytomegalovirus-associated.

This chain connects TRBV9 to TRBJ2-7, with D possibly being TRBD1 (5 bases). The sequence was obtained from a man aged 50 to 59 in good health and CMV-seronegative. Sequencing used PBMCs. The CDR3 sequence: CASSEQVFSYEQYF. The CDR3 coding sequence is TGTGCCAGCAGCGAACAGGTTTTCTCCTACGAGCAGTACTTC.